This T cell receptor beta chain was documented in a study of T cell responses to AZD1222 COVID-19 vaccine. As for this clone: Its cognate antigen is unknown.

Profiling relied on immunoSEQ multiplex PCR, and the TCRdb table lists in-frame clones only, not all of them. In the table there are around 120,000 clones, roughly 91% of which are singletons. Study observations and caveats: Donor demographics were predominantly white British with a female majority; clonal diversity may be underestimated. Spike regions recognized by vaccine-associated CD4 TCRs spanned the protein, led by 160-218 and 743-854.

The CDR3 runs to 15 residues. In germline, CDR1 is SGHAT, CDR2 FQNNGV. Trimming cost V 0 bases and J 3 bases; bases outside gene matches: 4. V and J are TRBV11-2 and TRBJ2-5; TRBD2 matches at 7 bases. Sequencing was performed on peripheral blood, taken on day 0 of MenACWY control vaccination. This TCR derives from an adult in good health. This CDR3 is CASSLDGTTKETQYF. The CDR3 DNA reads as TGTGCCAGCAGCTTAGATGGGACTACAAAAGAGACCCAGTACTTC.